A selection of T cell receptor beta chains follows, all from one sample in a study of cytomegalovirus exposure and HLA in healthy donors. The repertoire was sequenced with immunoSEQ multiplex PCR; TCRdb's copy has only in-frame clones and lacks some. This sample has over 130,000 clones, with approximately 84% found just once. The specimen sequenced was PBMCs. These receptors all stem from a man aged 30 to 39 in good health and CMV-seropositive. The CDR3 runs from the conserved cysteine through the conserved F or W. D genes are given only for firm matches. Only part of the rows carry a size: once, few, many, or a class if the clone is expanded.

TRBV6-5	.	TRBJ2-7	.	TGTGCCAGCAGTTACCGGGGGTGGGACTCCGAGCAGTACTTC	CASSYRGWDSEQYF
TRBV7-7	.	TRBJ2-1	.	TGTGCTAGCAGCGTCGACTACTACAATGAGCAGTTCTTC	CASSVDYYNEQFF
TRBV30	.	TRBJ1-5	.	TGTGCCTGGAGTATACAGGGAGACGATCAGCCCCAGCATTTT	CAWSIQGDDQPQHF
TRBV27	.	TRBJ1-5	.	TGTGCCAGCAGTTTATCTAAGGGTGGGGGGGCCCAGCATTTT	CASSLSKGGGAQHF
TRBV6-5	.	TRBJ2-7	TRBD2	TGTGCCAGCAGTGCCGGGGGACTAGTCCACGAGCAGTACTTC	CASSAGGLVHEQYF
TRBV11-3	once	TRBJ2-1	.	TGTGCCAGCAGCCCAGACTACAATGAGCAGTTCTTC	CASSPDYNEQFF
TRBV6-6	once	TRBJ2-2	.	TGTGCCAGCAGTTACTCGTCTGGAACCGGGGAGCTGCTTTTT	CASSYSSGTGELLF
TRBV7-8	.	TRBJ1-1	.	TGTGCCAGCAGCTTCGGCGGTAACACTGAAGCTTTCTTT	CASSFGGNTEAFF
TRBV14	.	TRBJ1-1	.	TGTGCCAGCAGCCGGGGGGTCAAAATGAACACTGAAGCTTTCTTT	CASSRGVKMNTEAFF
TRBV7-2	.	TRBJ2-7	.	TGTGCCAGCAGCTTAAGCCTAGCTGGGAACGAGCAGTACTTC	CASSLSLAGNEQYF
TRBV7-9	.	TRBJ2-3	TRBD1	TGTGCCAGCAGCTTTCCGAAAGACCTGGACAGGGGCATTTCAGATACGCAGTATTTT	CASSFPKDLDRGISDTQYF
TRBV15	.	TRBJ1-6	TRBD1	TGTGCCACCAGCAGAGAGACAGGGGGCAATTCACCCCTCCACTTT	CATSRETGGNSPLHF
TRBV4-1	.	TRBJ2-5	TRBD2	TGCGCCAGCAGCTCCGGGACTAGCACGGAGACCCAGTACTTC	CASSSGTSTETQYF
TRBV5-5	few	TRBJ2-7	.	TGTGCCAGCAGCTTGGAGGGGGCCTACGAGCAGTACTTC	CASSLEGAYEQYF
TRBV5-1	.	TRBJ2-5	TRBD2	TGCGCCAGCAGCTTGATGCCGGGAGGGCCGGAGACCCAGTACTTC	CASSLMPGGPETQYF
TRBV9	.	TRBJ2-1	TRBD1	TGTGCCAGCAGCAGAGGGGGCGGCAATGAGCAGTTCTTC	CASSRGGGNEQFF
TRBV7-9	.	TRBJ2-4	.	TGTGCCAGCAGCGGGGGGAGCGTAGCCAAAAACATTCAGTACTTC	CASSGGSVAKNIQYF
TRBV7-9	.	TRBJ2-1	.	TGTTCCAGCAGCCTCTCCGGACAGCTGGGTTACAATGAGCAGTTCTTC	CSSSLSGQLGYNEQFF
TRBV4-2	.	TRBJ2-1	TRBD2	TGTGCCAGCAGCCAAGGATCTAGCGGGAGGCCGGAGCAGTTCTTC	CASSQGSSGRPEQFF
TRBV5-4	.	TRBJ1-6	TRBD1	TGTGCCAGCAGCGAAGCAGGGGGGTCCTATAATTCACCCCTCCACTTT	CASSEAGGSYNSPLHF
TRBV5-6	.	TRBJ2-5	TRBD2	TGTGCCAGCAGCTTGGTTACGGGAGGGCGGGAGACCCAGTACTTC	CASSLVTGGRETQYF
TRBV6-1	.	TRBJ2-7	TRBD1	TGTGCCAGCAGCCGACAGGGTCCAACCTACGAGCAGTACTTC	CASSRQGPTYEQYF
TRBV29-1	.	TRBJ1-5	TRBD1	TGCAGCGTTGCTACAGGGGGCGGGCAGCCCCAGCATTTT	CSVATGGGQPQHF
TRBV7-3	.	TRBJ1-1	.	TGTGCCAGCAGCAGAGGCTCTCCCACTGAAGCTTTCTTT	CASSRGSPTEAFF